What follows is one T cell receptor beta chain and its context. This CDR3 spans 15 amino acids. V gave up 2 bases and J gave up 2 bases, with 10 bases separating them. Germline loops: CDR1 MNHEY, CDR2 SVGAGI. These data belong to a study of PD-1 blockade in classical Hodgkin lymphoma. About the study: The study gave patients nivolumab 3 mg/kg intravenously every 2 weeks.

Each patient experienced a relapse that followed autologous stem cell transplantation, and brentuximab vedotin exposure varied. TCRdb's copy holds only in-frame clones and misses some; the assay was immunoSEQ multiplex PCR. Here the sample spans 20,000 to 30,000 clones, 70% to 80% being singletons. The chain has TRBV6-5 and TRBJ1-5, with D uncertain. The sequencing here drew on peripheral blood mononuclear cells (PBMCs), taken before the second cycle of nivolumab. This receptor was taken from a human donor with classical Hodgkin lymphoma. Here the CDR3 DNA reads TGTGCCAGCAGTTACCGCGCGGGAGGCAATCAGCCCCAGCATTTT. The encoded protein is CASSYRAGGNQPQHF.